What follows are 31 T cell receptor beta chains derived from one specimen sequenced in a study of Tregs in tolerant kidney transplant recipients. Recipients received nonmyeloablative bone marrow transplants from related graft donors, with transient mixed chimerism. Generated by immunoSEQ multiplex PCR, the TCRdb table keeps only in-frame clones and is missing some. This sample contains about 15,000 clones. Sequenced material: CD4+ T cells from blood (PBMCs), taken 12 months after the transplant. The source is a human patient who received a combined kidney and bone marrow transplant. A subset of T cells may come from the graft donor.

On this clone itself: The observed sequence ends 3 residues before the CDR3 terminus, with the missing tail filled in from the germline J gene. This chain links TRBV11-2 with TRBJ2-5; possible D gene TRBD1, 6 bases. There are 14 residues in the CDR3. Looked up from germline, CDR1 is SGHAT and CDR2 is FQNNGV. V lost 5 bases to trimming and J lost 1 base, with 11 bases between them. CDR3 bases read: TGTGCCAGCAGCCCCCGGGACATCCAAGAGACC. It specifies CASSPRDIQET. The complete CDR3 reads CASSPRDIQETQYF.

Note on this clone: The read stops 3 residues short of the end of the CDR3; the missing end is completed from the germline J gene. J is TRBJ2-7 and V is TRBV5-1; tentatively, D is TRBD1 (5 bases). The ends were cut back, 2 bases at V and 2 bases at J, with 20 bases in the middle. CDR3 length equals 17 residues. CDR1 is SGHRS, CDR2 YFSETQ, per germline. The sequenced CDR3 bases are TGCGCCAGCAGCTTAGAGATCCGGGCCAAGGACACCTACGAG. It is translated as CASSLEIRAKDTYE. The whole CDR3 is CASSLEIRAKDTYEQYF.

Regarding this clone: The CDR3 end is not reached by the read, which stops 3 residues before it; the germline J gene fills it in. This rearrangement joins TRBV20-1 to TRBJ2-1; 12 bases align to TRBD2. Germline lookup yields CDR1 DFQATT and CDR2 SNEGSKA (reference sequence). The trim removed 2 bases at V and 4 bases at J, leaving 12 bases unmatched. This CDR3 is built from 18 residues. The part of the CDR3 DNA that was read is TGCAGTGCTAGAAGGCAGGGAGCGACTAGCGGGAGATACAATGAG. It specifies CSARRQGATSGRYNE. In full, the CDR3 is CSARRQGATSGRYNEQFF.

Notes on this clone: The read ends 3 residues shy of where the CDR3 ends; the end is completed using the germline J gene. The V call is TRBV30, the J call TRBJ1-4, with D unclear. Germline V lookup: CDR1 GTSNPN, CDR2 SVGIG (reference sequence). The CDR3 runs to 13 residues. V dropped 2 bases and J dropped 8 bases, with 12 bases sitting between them. CDR3 DNA (partial): TGTGCCTGGAGTACCACCCGAAGGGAAAAA. Translation gives CAWSTTRREK. The whole CDR3 protein is CAWSTTRREKLFF.

Comment on this clone: The CDR3 extends 3 residues past the end of the read, so its final part is completed from the germline J gene. The rearrangement joins TRBV5-1 to TRBJ2-7, with TRBD2 matching over 13 bases. From germline, CDR1 is SGHRS and CDR2 YFSETQ. Germline trimming cut 4 bases from V and 4 bases from J; bases unmatched to any gene: 11. CDR3 length: 17 amino acids. The CDR3 DNA, read in part, is TGCGCCAGCAGCGCGTGGACTAGCGGGAGTGTGGGGTACGAG. It translates to CASSAWTSGSVGYE. The complete CDR3 protein is CASSAWTSGSVGYEQYF.

This clone is called medium-sized based on its frequency. The sequence runs out 3 residues before the end of the CDR3; the remainder is reconstructed from the germline J gene. This chain joins TRBV30 and TRBJ2-1, with 10 bases aligning to TRBD2. The junction had 2 bases not matched to a gene; V was cut back by 1 base and J by 5 bases. CDR1 and CDR2 (germline): GTSNPN, SVGIG (reference sequence). The CDR3 extends over 14 amino acids. This CDR3 reads CAWSGSGRDNEQFF. The CDR3 bases that were read are TGTGCCTGGAGTGGAAGCGGGAGGGACAATGAG.

With respect to this clone: With the read ending 3 residues before the CDR3 end, the germline J gene is used to fill in that end. The chain carries TRBV7-9 and TRBJ1-1; D is possibly TRBD1 (6 bases). V dropped 8 bases and J dropped 4 bases, with 14 bases sitting between them. The germline CDR1 and CDR2 sequences are SEHNR and FQNEAQ (reference sequence). The CDR3 totals 13 residues. The CDR3 bases that were read are TGTGCCAGCCATAGGGGGAGTGTCACTGAA. It encodes CASHRGSVTE. The complete CDR3 protein is CASHRGSVTEAFF.

On this clone itself: The read ends 3 residues before the CDR3 terminus; that terminus is restored from the germline J gene. This rearrangement joins TRBV5-6 to TRBJ2-1, with D perhaps matching TRBD2 (5 bases). Germline CDR1 is SGHDT and CDR2 is YYEEEE. The CDR3 loop spans 14 amino acids. V was pared by 4 bases and J by 5 bases, with 13 bases between. Incomplete CDR3 DNA: TGTGCCAGCAGCCCCCCAATGAGGGACAATGAG. This gives the protein CASSPPMRDNE. The whole CDR3 region reads CASSPPMRDNEQFF. The full variable domain, rest sourced from reference TRBV5-6 and TRBJ2-1, is DAGVTQSPTHLIKTRGQQVTLRCSPKSGHDTVSWYQQALGQGPQFIFQYYEEEERQRGNFPDRFSGHQFPNYSSELNVNALLLGDSALYLCASSPPMRDNEQFFGPGTRLTVL.

Concerning this clone: Read sequence stops 3 residues before the CDR3 end, and the germline J gene provides the missing end. J is TRBJ2-3 and V is TRBV5-6; 16 nucleotides align to TRBD2. CDR1 SGHDT and CDR2 YYEEEE come from the germline V gene. The CDR3 totals 15 residues. With 5 bases clipped from V and 7 bases from J, the junction kept 4 bases outside the gene matches. The covered CDR3 bases are TGTGCCAGCAGGGGACTAGCGGGAGGGCTGAATACG. Protein sequence: CASRGLAGGLNT. The complete CDR3 protein is CASRGLAGGLNTQYF.

For this clone: Read coverage stops 3 residues before the CDR3 terminus; the germline J gene supplies the remainder. V and J are TRBV5-1 and TRBJ2-7, with 10 bases fitting TRBD2. The germline V gene encodes CDR1 SGHRS and CDR2 YFSETQ. Trimming removed 0 bases from V and 4 bases from J; junction bases left unmatched: 10. This CDR3 region has 17 residues. The covered CDR3 bases are TGCGCCAGCAGCTTGGCCCCAAAGCTAGCGGGAGATTACGAG. Translation gives CASSLAPKLAGDYE. The complete CDR3 protein is CASSLAPKLAGDYEQYF.

This chain's CDR3 is CSARGGSISGNTIYF. The DNA read from the CDR3 is TGCAGTGCTAGAGGGGGCAGTATCTCTGGAAACACC. The chain couples TRBV20-1 to TRBJ1-3; maybe TRBD1 (5 bases). The CDR3 goes on 3 residues after the read ends, and that part is filled in from the germline J gene. The CDR3 runs 15 residues. Germline V gene data show CDR1 as DFQATT and CDR2 as SNEGSKA (reference sequence). V was shortened by 1 base and J by 0 bases, with 10 bases between the two germline ends.

Concerning this clone itself: The read ends 3 residues early relative to the CDR3; the germline J gene fills the gap. The chain carries TRBV7-2 and TRBJ2-7; D may be TRBD2 (6 bases). V was cut by 6 bases and J by 0 bases, with 15 bases left in between. CDR1 is SGHTA and CDR2 is FQGNSA in the germline V gene. The length of the CDR3 is 15 residues. CDR3 region: CASSSRAGSSYEQYF. The covered CDR3 bases are TGTGCCAGCAGTTCACGGGCGGGATCCTCCTACGAG.

About this clone: The CDR3 is cut off 3 residues early in the read; its end comes from the germline J gene. V usage is TRBV2 and J usage is TRBJ2-1, with 9 bases aligning to TRBD2. V was pared by 5 bases and J by 3 bases, with 2 bases of the junction left unmatched. This CDR3 region has 14 residues. Germline V gene data show CDR1 as SNHLY and CDR2 as FYNNEI. The DNA read from the CDR3 is TGTGCCAGCAGTATTAGCGGGAGCTACAATGAG. This encodes CASSISGSYNE. The whole CDR3 reads CASSISGSYNEQFF.

For this clone: The read stops 3 residues short of the end of the CDR3; the missing end is completed from the germline J gene. The chain carries TRBV20-1 and TRBJ2-7; 7 bases match TRBD1. Germline CDR1 is DFQATT and CDR2 is SNEGSKA (reference sequence). This CDR3 comprises 13 residues. The ends lost 6 bases at V and 3 bases at J; junction bases unmatched: 8. The sequenced CDR3 bases are TGCAGTGCCCGAGACGGGACAGTCTACGAG. It is translated as CSARDGTVYE. The CDR3 in full is CSARDGTVYEQYF.

On this clone itself: Read sequence stops 3 residues before the CDR3 end, and the germline J gene provides the missing end. J is TRBJ2-7 and V is TRBV29-1; 8 bases match TRBD2. After removal of 2 bases from V and 0 bases from J, the junction contained 3 bases not matched to a gene. Germline V gene data show CDR1 as SQVTM and CDR2 as ANQGSEA. The CDR3 spans 14 residues. This chain's CDR3 is CSVELSGGSYEQYF. The covered CDR3 bases are TGCAGCGTTGAATTGAGCGGGGGCTCCTACGAG.

Points on this clone: The read finishes 3 residues shy of the CDR3 end, and the germline J gene is used to complete it. This chain joins TRBV18 and TRBJ2-2; a possible D gene is TRBD1 (6 bases). V was shortened by 0 bases and J by 5 bases, with 13 bases between the two germline ends. CDR3 length: 16 amino acids. Germline CDR1 reads KGHSH; CDR2 reads LQKENI. CDR3 in amino acids: CASSPPHRDKTGELFF. Incomplete CDR3 DNA: TGTGCCAGCTCACCACCGCACCGGGACAAGACCGGGGAG.

Comment on this clone: Read coverage stops 3 residues before the CDR3 terminus; the germline J gene supplies the remainder. The chain employs TRBV7-2 and TRBJ2-5; 7 bases match TRBD1. This CDR3 region has 13 residues. The ends lost 8 bases at V and 0 bases at J; junction bases unmatched: 3. CDR1 SGHTA and CDR2 FQGNSA come from the germline V gene. CDR3 residues: CASGDRDQETQYF. CDR3 DNA, as far as it was read: TGTGCCAGCGGCGACAGGGACCAAGAGACC.

Worth noting for this clone: The read is 3 residues too short to cover the CDR3 end, so that end is filled in from the germline J gene. This chain uses TRBV11-1 with TRBJ2-2; the D is unclear. The CDR3 length is 15 residues. Trimming removed 4 bases from V and 2 bases from J, with 11 bases in between. The germline V gene has CDR1 SGHAT and CDR2 FQDESV (reference sequence). The chain's CDR3 is CASSSPTRNTGELFF. The DNA read from the CDR3 is TGTGCCAGCAGCTCTCCCACAAGAAACACCGGGGAG. Combining the CDR3 with reference TRBV11-1 and TRBJ2-2 gives the whole variable domain EAEVAQSPRYKITEKSQAVAFWCDPISGHATLYWYRQILGQGPELLVQFQDESVVDDSQLPKDRFSAERLKGVDSTLKIQPAELGDSAMYLCASSSPTRNTGELFFGEGSRLTVL.

As to this clone: The read falls 3 residues short of the CDR3 end, and the missing part is taken from the germline J gene. The chain uses TRBV4-2 and TRBJ2-1; 10 bases map to TRBD1. J lost 7 bases, V lost 4 bases, and 7 bases had no gene match. CDR1 LGHNA and CDR2 YNFKEQ come from the germline V gene. The length of the CDR3 is 15 residues. The CDR3 protein is CASSLPGTGDNEQFF. CDR3 DNA (partial): TGTGCCAGCAGCCTCCCCGGGACAGGGGATAATGAG.

On this clone itself: The read ends 3 residues shy of where the CDR3 ends; the end is completed using the germline J gene. The genes are TRBV14 and TRBJ2-7; 10 bases are a match to TRBD1. CDR1 SGHDN and CDR2 FVKESK come from the germline V gene. The CDR3 covers 17 residues. The J segment lost 5 bases and the V segment lost 0 bases, leaving 10 bases of the junction unmatched. Incomplete CDR3 DNA: TGTGCCAGCAGCCAAGAGGTCTACTTGGGACAGGGGAACGAG. As protein: CASSQEVYLGQGNE. The CDR3 in its entirety is CASSQEVYLGQGNEQYF. The whole variable domain, remainder taken from reference TRBV14 and TRBJ2-7, is EAGVTQFPSHSVIEKGQTVTLRCDPISGHDNLYWYRRVMGKEIKFLLHFVKESKQDESGMPNNRFLAERTGGTYSTLKVQPAELEDSGVYFCASSQEVYLGQGNEQYFGPGTRLTVT.

Concerning this clone: The read ends 3 residues before the CDR3 terminus; that terminus is restored from the germline J gene. V and J are TRBV20-1 and TRBJ1-2, with a tentative D call TRBD1 (5 bases). The ends were cut back, 6 bases at V and 1 base at J, with 12 bases in the middle. The CDR3 contains 13 residues. Per germline, CDR1 DFQATT and CDR2 SNEGSKA (reference sequence). CDR3: CSANWGNNYGYTF. The sequenced part of the CDR3 DNA is TGCAGTGCAAATTGGGGCAATAACTATGGC.

Concerning this clone itself: The CDR3 is cut off 3 residues early in the read; its end comes from the germline J gene. The chain couples TRBV19 to TRBJ2-6, with TRBD1 as a possible D gene (6 bases). CDR1 and CDR2 (germline): LNHDA, SQIVND (reference sequence). The CDR3 consists of 15 residues. Trimming removed 5 bases at V and 1 base at J, with 9 bases between. CDR3 amino acids: CASSAGQSGANVLTF. CDR3 DNA, as far as it was read: TGTGCCAGTAGTGCAGGACAGTCTGGGGCCAACGTC.

On this clone: The read finishes 3 residues shy of the CDR3 end, and the germline J gene is used to complete it. The genes are TRBV20-1 and TRBJ1-5, with D perhaps matching TRBD1 (5 bases). The CDR3 has 14 amino acids. Germline assignment: CDR1 DFQATT and CDR2 SNEGSKA (reference sequence). V dropped 2 bases and J dropped 6 bases, with 14 bases sitting between them. The CDR3 DNA, read in part, is TGCAGTGCTAGATCCTCCTCAGGGCGTCAGCCC. Protein sequence: CSARSSSGRQP. The whole CDR3 sequence reads CSARSSSGRQPQHF.

Regarding this clone: The read ends 3 residues before the CDR3 terminus; that terminus is restored from the germline J gene. The gene calls are TRBV25-1 and TRBJ2-3; D not certain. The length of the CDR3 is 13 residues. The germline CDR1 and CDR2 sequences are MGHDK and SYGVNS. Trimming took off 5 bases at V and 1 base at J, with 7 bases between the two ends. The DNA read from the CDR3 is TGTGCCAGCAGTCAGAGTGGCACAGATACG. Translated, it gives CASSQSGTDT. The complete CDR3 reads CASSQSGTDTQYF.

With respect to this clone: Coverage ceases 3 residues before the CDR3 finishes, and the germline J gene fills in the end. The V and J genes are TRBV12-3 or TRBV12-4 and TRBJ2-3, with 9 bases identical to TRBD1. J gave up 4 bases and V 6 bases, and 8 bases lay outside the gene matches. The CDR3 has 15 amino acids. Partial CDR3 DNA: TGTGCCAGCAGAGCGGGACAGGGTGAACCAGATACG. The encoded protein is CASRAGQGEPDT. The CDR3 as a whole reads CASRAGQGEPDTQYF.

Turning to this clone: Read data end 3 residues before the CDR3 end; the end is taken from the germline J gene. The gene calls are TRBV7-3 and TRBJ1-1; 9 bases fit TRBD1. Per germline, CDR1 SGHTA and CDR2 FQGTGA. V was pared by 5 bases and J by 3 bases, with 4 bases of the junction left unmatched. CDR3 length: 14 residues. The sequenced CDR3 bases are TGTGCCAGCAGCGTGACAGGGGGGGACACTGAA. Its translation: CASSVTGGDTE. The whole CDR3 reads CASSVTGGDTEAFF. Based on the CDR3 plus reference TRBV7-3 and TRBJ1-1, the full variable domain is GAGVSQTPSNKVTEKGKYVELRCDPISGHTALYWYRQSLGQGPEFLIYFQGTGAADDSGLPNDRFFAVRPEGSVSTLKIQRTERGDSAVYLCASSVTGGDTEAFFGQGTRLTVV.

Details on this clone: The CDR3 end lies 3 residues beyond the end of the read and is filled in from the germline J gene. The chain combines TRBV20-1 with TRBJ2-2, with 11 bases lining up with TRBD1. V dropped 0 bases and J dropped 5; count of bases not matched to a gene: 5. The CDR3 is made up of 16 amino acids. Per the germline V gene, CDR1 is DFQATT and CDR2 is SNEGSKA (reference sequence). The CDR3 sequence: CSARDGTGGRTGELFF. The DNA read from the CDR3 is TGCAGTGCTAGAGATGGGACAGGGGGTCGGACCGGGGAG.

With regard to this clone: The CDR3 goes on 3 residues after the read ends, and that part is filled in from the germline J gene. The chain is built from TRBV10-3 and TRBJ1-3; the D gene is possibly TRBD1 (5 bases). CDR1 is ENHRY and CDR2 is SYGVKD in the germline V gene. The CDR3 extends over 14 amino acids. V lost 5 bases and J 0 bases, leaving 8 bases between the germline ends. The CDR3 loop is CAISLGGSGNTIYF. Partial CDR3 DNA: TGTGCCATCAGTCTCGGGGGCTCTGGAAACACC.

About this clone itself: The CDR3 is cut off 3 residues early in the read; its end comes from the germline J gene. This chain connects TRBV10-3 to TRBJ2-7, with D possibly TRBD1 on 6 matching bases. The germline V and J ends were trimmed by 0 bases and 2 bases, with 8 bases remaining between them. The CDR3 is made up of 14 amino acids. The germline V gene has CDR1 ENHRY and CDR2 SYGVKD. The covered CDR3 bases are TGTGCCATCAGTGAGTCACAGGGCCCCTACGAG. Its protein product is CAISESQGPYE. The whole CDR3 region reads CAISESQGPYEQYF.

CDR3 DNA, as far as it was read: TGTGCCAGCAGTCGGGGACTAGGGGGTGGAGTGACC. Its protein product is CASSRGLGGGVT. The entire CDR3 protein reads CASSRGLGGGVTQYF. The V and J genes are TRBV28 and TRBJ2-5; 8 positions agree with TRBD2. The CDR3 end is not reached by the read, which stops 3 residues before it; the germline J gene fills it in. Germline loops: CDR1 MDHEN, CDR2 SYDVKM. CDR3 length: 15 residues. V shed 5 bases, J shed 7 bases, and the junction held 12 bases outside the gene matches.

Notes on this clone: The CDR3 goes on 3 residues after the read ends, and that part is filled in from the germline J gene. This chain connects TRBV30 to TRBJ1-4, with D hard to call. This CDR3 comprises 13 residues. CDR1 and CDR2 from the germline V gene are GTSNPN and SVGIG (reference sequence). V was pared by 1 base and J by 8 bases, with 11 bases between. The part of the CDR3 DNA that was read is TGTGCCTGGAGTGAGGTCCGAAGAGAAAAA. Translation: CAWSEVRREK. The complete CDR3 sequence is CAWSEVRREKLFF.